This entry concerns a single TCR beta chain. Its target is not known. Addition of a universal primer site occurred through template switching, and cDNA carried unique molecular identifiers. One entry per CDR3 protein results from TCRdb running MiXCR on the 5' RACE reads. The repertoire holds 240,000 or so distinct CDR3 sequences, with roughly 13% as singletons. The sample belongs to a study of identical twins. Study observations and caveats: The analysis was cross-sectional rather than longitudinal within donors. Some out-of-frame alpha sequences were shared by twins, and these showed excess low generation probability.

Germline-derived CDR1 and CDR2 are MNHNS and SASEGT. This CDR3 has 14 residues. J gave up 6 bases and V 7 bases, and 9 bases lay outside the gene matches. These same records also appear under a second study, on yellow fever vaccine responses in identical twins.

What was sequenced was memory (CD45RO+) T cells sorted from blood. This receptor was obtained from a woman under 30 in good health. The chain recombines TRBV6-1 with TRBJ2-3; the match to TRBD2 covers 8 bases. The CDR3 DNA is TGTGCCAGCACCTCGGGAGGGCCCCTCGATACGCAGTATTTT. Amino acids: CASTSGGPLDTQYF.